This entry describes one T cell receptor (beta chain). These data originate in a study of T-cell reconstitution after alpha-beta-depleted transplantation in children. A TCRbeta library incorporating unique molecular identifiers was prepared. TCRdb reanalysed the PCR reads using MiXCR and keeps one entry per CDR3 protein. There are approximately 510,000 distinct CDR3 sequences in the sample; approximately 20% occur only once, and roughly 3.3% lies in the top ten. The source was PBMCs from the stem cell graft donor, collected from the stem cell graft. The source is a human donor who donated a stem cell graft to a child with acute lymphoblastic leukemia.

The CDR3 spells CASSSGLAGGPPQETQYF. CDR3 nucleotides: TGCGCCAGCAGCTCCGGACTAGCGGGAGGGCCCCCCCAAGAGACCCAGTACTTC. The chain links TRBV5-1 to TRBJ2-5, with 15 bases identical to TRBD2. Germline assignment: CDR1 SGHRS and CDR2 YFSETQ. With V trimmed by 3 bases and J by 1 base, 7 bases remained unmatched. CDR3 length equals 18 residues.